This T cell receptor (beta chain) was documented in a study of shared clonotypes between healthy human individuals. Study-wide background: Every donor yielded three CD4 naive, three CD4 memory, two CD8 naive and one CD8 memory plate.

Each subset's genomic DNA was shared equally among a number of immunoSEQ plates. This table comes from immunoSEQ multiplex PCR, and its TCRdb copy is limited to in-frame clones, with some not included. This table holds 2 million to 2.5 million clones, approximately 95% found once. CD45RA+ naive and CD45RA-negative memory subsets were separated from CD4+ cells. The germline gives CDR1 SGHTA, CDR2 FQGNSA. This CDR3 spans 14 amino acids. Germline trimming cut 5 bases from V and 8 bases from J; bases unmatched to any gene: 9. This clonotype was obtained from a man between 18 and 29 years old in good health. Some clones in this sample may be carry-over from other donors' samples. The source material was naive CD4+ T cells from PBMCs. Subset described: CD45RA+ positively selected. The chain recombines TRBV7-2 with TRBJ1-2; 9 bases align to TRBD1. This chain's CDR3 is CASSAPGQGYGYTF. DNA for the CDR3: TGTGCCAGCAGCGCCCCGGGACAGGGTTACGGCTACACCTTC.